This entry lists 14 T cell receptor beta chains sequenced from one sample in a study of HIV-infected patients and healthy controls. TCRdb called the 5' RACE reads again in MiXCR, with one record for every CDR3 protein. The repertoire includes 50,000 to 80,000 distinct CDR3 sequences, roughly 21% of them detected once, and 1.4% to 1.5% sits in the top ten. The source material was CD4+ T cells from blood. The source of these receptors is a human donor in good health.

The sample holds many counts of this clonotype. CDR3 sequence reads: CASSSGTSGVDTGELFF. Here the CDR3 DNA reads TGTGCCAGCAGTTCCGGGACTAGCGGGGTGGACACCGGGGAGCTGTTTTTT. The rearrangement links TRBV12-3 or TRBV12-4 to TRBJ2-2, with 13 nucleotides matching TRBD2. The CDR3 consists of 17 residues. V was pared by 4 bases and J by 3 bases, with 5 bases of the junction left unmatched.

The V gene is TRBV5-1, the J gene TRBJ1-2; no clear D. The germline CDR1 and CDR2 sequences are SGHRS and YFSETQ. There are 14 residues in the CDR3. V was shortened by 3 bases and J by 5 bases, with 14 bases between the two germline ends. CDR3 region: CASSSGLGKYGYTF. CDR3 coding DNA: TGCGCCAGCAGCTCAGGACTGGGAAAATATGGCTACACCTTC.

The chain uses TRBV2 and TRBJ1-2, with D hard to call. Looked up from germline, CDR1 is SNHLY and CDR2 is FYNNEI. The CDR3 has 17 amino acids. The ends were cut back, 5 bases at V and 0 bases at J, with 19 bases in the middle. The CDR3 reads CASSRMRGDKTNYGYTF. In nucleotides, the CDR3 is TGTGCCAGCAGTCGAATGCGGGGAGACAAAACTAACTATGGCTACACCTTC. The full variable domain, completed using reference TRBV2 and TRBJ1-2, is EPEVTQTPSHQVTQMGQEVILRCVPISNHLYFYWYRQILGQKVEFLVSFYNNEISEKSEIFDDQFSVERPDGSNFTLKIRSTKLEDSAMYFCASSRMRGDKTNYGYTFGSGTRLTVV.

This clonotype is medium-sized (0.01 to 0.1%) in the sample. The gene calls are TRBV10-3 and TRBJ1-1, with D perhaps matching TRBD1 (6 bases). V lost 6 bases to trimming and J lost 1 base, with 15 bases between them. The length of the CDR3 is 15 residues. CDR1 ENHRY and CDR2 SYGVKD come from the germline V gene. CDR3 DNA: TGTGCCATCAGGGAGACGGACAGTGGGAACACTGAAGCTTTCTTT. Protein sequence: CAIRETDSGNTEAFF.

This clonotype was counted between two and nine times. The genes are TRBV5-1 and TRBJ2-5; perhaps D is TRBD1 or TRBD2 (6 bases each). This CDR3 spans 15 amino acids. V was cut by 4 bases and J by 5 bases, with 18 bases left in between. CDR1 SGHRS and CDR2 YFSETQ come from the germline V gene. CDR3 coding DNA: TGCGCCAGCAGCCTCACGGAGGGGGGCGAGGAGACCCAGTACTTC. This codes for CASSLTEGGEETQYF.

This clonotype was observed many times. V and J are TRBV6-2 or TRBV6-3 and TRBJ1-1; unclear D gene. CDR3 length equals 13 residues. Trimming took off 4 bases at V and 0 bases at J, with 6 bases between the two ends. Germline CDR1 reads MNHEY; CDR2 reads SVGEGT. CDR3 nucleotide sequence: TGTGCCAGCAGTTTCCAAATGAACACTGAAGCTTTCTTT. This translates into CASSFQMNTEAFF.

The rearrangement links TRBV11-2 to TRBJ1-3, with 7 bases matching TRBD1. CDR1 is SGHAT and CDR2 is FQNNGV in the germline V gene. After removal of 4 bases from V and 4 bases from J, the junction contained 7 bases not matched to a gene. This CDR3 comprises 15 residues. The DNA for the CDR3 is TGTGCCAGCAGCTCTGGGACAGCCGAAGGAAACACCATATATTTT. Its translation: CASSSGTAEGNTIYF.

This clonotype was seen repeatedly, ten times or more. The J gene is TRBJ1-3, the V gene TRBV11-2, with D uncertain. Trimming took off 4 bases at V and 4 bases at J, with 8 bases between the two ends. CDR3 length equals 13 residues. Germline CDR1 and CDR2: SGHAT and FQNNGV. The chain's CDR3 is CASSSDRGNTIYF. Here the CDR3 DNA reads TGTGCCAGCAGCTCCGACCGGGGAAACACCATATATTTT.

This clonotype is judged medium-sized. This rearrangement joins TRBV29-1 to TRBJ2-2; TRBD2 matches 10 bases. J was trimmed by 0 bases and V by 5 bases; bases with no gene match: 3. Germline CDR1 SQVTM, CDR2 ANQGSEA. The CDR3 extends over 15 amino acids. For the CDR3, the DNA is TGCAGCGTTCCCACTAGCGGGGCGAACACCGGGGAGCTGTTTTTT. Translated, it gives CSVPTSGANTGELFF.

The gene calls are TRBV7-9 and TRBJ2-3; TRBD2 aligns across 8 bases. CDR1 and CDR2 (germline): SEHNR, FQNEAQ (reference sequence). This CDR3 spans 14 amino acids. After removal of 10 bases from V and 1 base from J, the junction contained 7 bases not matched to a gene. Written as DNA, the CDR3 is TGTGCCACGCTATCTAGCGGGCGCACAGATACGCAGTATTTT. Its protein product is CATLSSGRTDTQYF.

This clonotype has a handful of counts. The chain employs TRBV19 and TRBJ1-5; D not resolved. The CDR3 loop spans 16 amino acids. V gave up 4 bases and J gave up 3 bases, with 16 bases separating them. CDR1 is LNHDA, CDR2 SQIVND, per germline (reference sequence). The CDR3 is CASSSFMGPTNQPQHF. The CDR3 nucleotides read TGTGCCAGTAGTAGTTTCATGGGCCCTACCAATCAGCCCCAGCATTTT.

At least ten counts were recorded for this clonotype. This rearrangement joins TRBV6-6 to TRBJ2-7, with D possibly being TRBD2 (5 bases). Trimming shortened V by 0 bases and J by 5 bases, and 11 bases separated the two germline ends. Germline V gene data show CDR1 as MNHNY and CDR2 as SVGAGI (reference sequence). This CDR3 spans 14 amino acids. The CDR3 DNA reads TGTGCCAGCAGTTACTCGATTAGCGTTGACGAGCAGTACTTC. The encoded protein is CASSYSISVDEQYF.

A few counts support this clonotype. The chain recombines TRBV7-9 with TRBJ1-6, with TRBD1 matching 8 bases. Trimming removed 4 bases from V and 8 bases from J; junction bases left unmatched: 1. From germline, CDR1 is SEHNR and CDR2 FQNEAQ (reference sequence). This CDR3 has 13 amino acids. The CDR3, as DNA: TGTGCCAGCAGCTCACAGGGGGATTCACCCCTCCACTTT. This sequence encodes CASSSQGDSPLHF. The whole variable domain, remainder taken from reference TRBV7-9 and TRBJ1-6, is DTGVSQNPRHKITKRGQNVTFRCDPISEHNRLYWYRQTLGQGPEFLTYFQNEAQLEKSRLLSDRFSAERPKGSFSTLEIQRTEQGDSAMYLCASSSQGDSPLHFGNGTRLTVT.

This clonotype occurred many times. The V and J genes are TRBV12-3 or TRBV12-4 and TRBJ2-2; D could derive from TRBD1 or TRBD2 (5 bases each). CDR3 length equals 15 residues. Trimming left V 6 bases short and J 1 base short, with 12 bases between. The CDR3 sequence: CASSTGTVNTGELFF. The CDR3 DNA is TGTGCCAGCAGCACCGGGACGGTGAACACCGGGGAGCTGTTTTTT.